This T cell receptor beta chain was observed in a study of T cells in Graves' hyperthyroidism and ophthalmopathy. This clonotype was seen at least ten times. This CDR3 comprises 22 residues. The germline V gene has CDR1 MDHEN and CDR2 SYDVKM. V lost 7 bases, J lost 0 bases, and 25 bases stayed unmatched. It was RNA transcripts that yielded the amplified TCR beta CDR3 regions. During a first-round RT-PCR of the TCR CDR3, the HTBI primer set was used. From the multiplex PCR reads, TCRdb called clonotypes with MiXCR, one entry per CDR3 protein. The table records around 360,000 distinct CDR3 sequences, 15% of them present only once.

This receptor was taken from a woman aged 55-69 years with Graves' ophthalmopathy. V usage is TRBV28 and J usage is TRBJ2-1; 9 nucleotides line up with TRBD2. The sample taken for sequencing was blood. In nucleotides, the CDR3 is TGTGCCAGCACTTTCCTCGGGGCCAGCGGGAGGAAAAACCCGAGCTCCTACAATGAGCAGTTCTTC. Its protein is CASTFLGASGRKNPSSYNEQFF.